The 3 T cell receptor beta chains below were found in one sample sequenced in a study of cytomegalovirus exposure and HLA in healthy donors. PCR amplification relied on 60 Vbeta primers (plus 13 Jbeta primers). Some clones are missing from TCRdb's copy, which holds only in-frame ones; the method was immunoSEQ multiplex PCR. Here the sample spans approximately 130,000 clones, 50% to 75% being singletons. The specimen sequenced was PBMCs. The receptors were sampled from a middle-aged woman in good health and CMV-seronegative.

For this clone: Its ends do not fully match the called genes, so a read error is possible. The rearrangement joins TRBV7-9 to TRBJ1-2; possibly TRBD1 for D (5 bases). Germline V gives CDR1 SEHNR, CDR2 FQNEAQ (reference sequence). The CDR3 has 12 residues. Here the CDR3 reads CSSSLIGGDYTF. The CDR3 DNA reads TGTTCCAGCAGCTTGATCGGAGGGGATTACACCTTC.

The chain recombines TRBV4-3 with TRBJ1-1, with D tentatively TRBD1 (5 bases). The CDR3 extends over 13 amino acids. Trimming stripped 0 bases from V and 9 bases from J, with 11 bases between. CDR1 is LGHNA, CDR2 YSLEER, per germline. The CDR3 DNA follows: TGCGCCAGCAGCCAAGATATAGGGGTTAAAGCTTTCTTT. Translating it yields CASSQDIGVKAFF.

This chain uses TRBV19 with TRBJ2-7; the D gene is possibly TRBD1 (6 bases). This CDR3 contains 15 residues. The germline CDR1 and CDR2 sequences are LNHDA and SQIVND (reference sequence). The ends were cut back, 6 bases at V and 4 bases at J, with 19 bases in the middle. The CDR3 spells CASRPHRDNSYEQYF. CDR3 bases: TGTGCCAGTAGGCCTCACCGGGACAACTCTTACGAGCAGTACTTC.